This T cell receptor beta chain came from a study of blood T cell repertoires in COVID-19. Study-wide background: Italy, Spain and the United States were the sources of the convalescent and acute COVID-19 samples.

The data were produced by immunoSEQ multiplex PCR, yet TCRdb's version contains in-frame clones alone and is incomplete. There are about 180,000 clones in the sample; approximately 80% occur only once, and over 1.5% lies in the top ten. Trimming removed 0 bases at V and 6 bases at J, with 12 bases between. From germline, CDR1 is MNHEY and CDR2 SVGAGI. The CDR3 runs to 14 residues. Sequenced: peripheral blood. The chain joins TRBV6-5 to TRBJ2-7, with D maybe TRBD2 (7 bases). This clonotype was sampled from a human donor in a cohort sampled during active COVID-19. The CDR3 nucleotides read TGTGCCAGCAGTTACTCGGGGGGGCCCCTCGAGCAGTACTTC. It translates to CASSYSGGPLEQYF.